This TCR beta chain comes out of a study of blood T cell repertoires in COVID-19. Study details: The United States, Italy and Spain were the sources of the acute and convalescent COVID-19 samples. From T cells, B-cell-depleted T cells, or PBMCs came the material, which was cDNA or gDNA.

Per the original data handling: Using reference gene primer amplification, nucleated cell counts were estimated. Repertoires were generated with immunoSEQ multiplex PCR, while TCRdb's copy carries only in-frame clones and drops some. That table is the source of V, J and clone size, and D and trimming were worked out from the DNA. The sample holds about 68,000 clones, 85% to 95% seen once. V was clipped by 2 bases and J by 3 bases, with 16 bases between them. Germline V lookup: CDR1 SGHRS, CDR2 YFSETQ. CDR3 length: 16 residues. Sequencing was done on a sample of peripheral blood. The sequence derives from an older woman with active COVID-19. This chain links TRBV5-1 with TRBJ2-3; possibly TRBD2 for D (6 bases). CDR3 nucleotides: TGCGCCAGCAGCTTAGGGATTAGCGGCCCGACAGATACGCAGTATTTT. This sequence encodes CASSLGISGPTDTQYF.